The entry below describes one TCR beta chain. Its antigen remains unidentified. This entry belongs to a study of CD8 T cells in Susac syndrome. Study findings and constraints: As the study acknowledged, the number of individuals who were part of its TCR sequencing and HLA analysis was relatively small.

V was cut by 6 bases and J by 3 bases, with 9 bases left in between. There are 12 residues in the CDR3. CDR1 and CDR2 (germline): DFQATT, SNEGSKA (reference sequence). Reverse transcription of roughly 0.45 to 1 ug RNA used random hexamers. It was immunoSEQ multiplex PCR that amplified TCR beta CDR3 across 54 Vbeta and 13 Jbeta. TCRdb ran MiXCR on the immunoSEQ multiplex PCR reads and lists one entry per CDR3 protein. The top ten hold approximately 0.098% of the sample, which has roughly 180,000 distinct CDR3 sequences, 85% to 95% seen once. The authors sequenced TCR beta from blood CD8+ and CD4+ T cells.

V is TRBV20-1 and J is TRBJ1-5, with D tentatively TRBD1 (6 bases). This TCR was recovered from a human donor in good health. Material: CD4+ T cells from PBMCs. CDR3 in DNA: TGCAGTGCGGACAGCCCCAATCAGCCCCAGCATTTT. Translating it yields CSADSPNQPQHF.